The clone carrying this TCR beta chain came up a few times. The antigen is not known. The sample originates from a study of CD8 T cells in ankylosing spondylitis. Overall study results and limits: Some motif variants had been reported before (in reactive arthritis synovial fluid and blood). Disease-linked clones had a CD8+ phenotype and relatively low frequency in peripheral blood. What appeared characteristic of ankylosing spondylitis blood was a TCR beta motif of 7 or 8 highly homologous variants. There was reportedly significant enrichment of clones that were disease-linked in matched ankylosing spondylitis synovial fluid.

The CDR3 is 16 amino acids. Per germline, CDR1 MNHEY and CDR2 SVGEGT. The ends were cut back, 3 bases at V and 2 bases at J, with 14 bases in the middle. In making TCR beta libraries, quantitative 5'-RACE with molecular barcodes was used. TCRdb analysed the 5' RACE reads with MiXCR anew, one entry per CDR3 protein. The top ten hold under 0.6% of the sample, which has hundreds of thousands of distinct CDR3 sequences, about an eighth seen once. This clonotype was obtained from a male donor with ankylosing spondylitis. The sequenced sample was blood, either unsorted or a sorted T cell fraction (not recorded which). The V and J genes are TRBV6-2 or TRBV6-3 and TRBJ2-1; D may be TRBD1 (6 bases). CDR3 region: CASSYMLGAAYNEQFF. The DNA for the CDR3 is TGTGCCAGCAGTTATATGCTGGGGGCGGCCTACAATGAGCAGTTCTTC.